Reported below is one T cell receptor beta chain. Germline values: CDR1 SGHRS, CDR2 YFSETQ. V was pared by 4 bases and J by 0 bases, with 13 bases between. This CDR3 has 15 amino acids. This specimen belongs to a study of blood T cell repertoires in COVID-19. Sequencing used immunoSEQ multiplex PCR; TCRdb keeps in-frame clones, though not all of them. Found here are about 130,000 clones, 84% of them singletons; the top ten hold 44%. The chain is built from TRBV5-1 and TRBJ1-1; D possibly corresponds to TRBD1 (5 bases). The clonotype comes from a human donor in a cohort sampled during active COVID-19. The sequenced material came from peripheral blood. CDR3 protein: CASSRSGLMNTEAFF. DNA of the CDR3: TGCGCCAGCAGCAGATCGGGACTAATGAACACTGAAGCTTTCTTT.